There are a few counts of the clone carrying this TCR beta chain. As yet, its antigen is unknown. This CDR3 has 14 residues. The V gene lost 4 bases and the J gene lost 0 bases, with 7 bases spanning the gap. Germline V gene data show CDR1 as MNHNS and CDR2 as SASEGT. This specimen belongs to a study of T cells in Graves' hyperthyroidism and ophthalmopathy. Study-level findings and limits: A 13 V-J signature model discriminated ophthalmopathy versus stable hyperthyroidism. Most thyroid clonotypes expanded above 0.001 appeared in blood too.

TCR beta CDR3 regions were amplified from RNA transcripts. The TCR CDR3 first-round RT-PCR relied on the HTBI primer set. MiXCR, applied by TCRdb to the multiplex PCR reads, yields one record per CDR3 protein. The profile shows around 300,000 distinct CDR3 sequences, roughly 19% of them singletons. The chain carries TRBV6-1 and TRBJ1-5; D unclear. The receptor comes from a man aged 45 to 65 with Graves' ophthalmopathy. The sequenced sample was blood. The CDR3 sequence: CASSATYSNQPQHF. DNA for the CDR3: TGTGCCAGCAGTGCGACGTATAGCAATCAGCCCCAGCATTTT.